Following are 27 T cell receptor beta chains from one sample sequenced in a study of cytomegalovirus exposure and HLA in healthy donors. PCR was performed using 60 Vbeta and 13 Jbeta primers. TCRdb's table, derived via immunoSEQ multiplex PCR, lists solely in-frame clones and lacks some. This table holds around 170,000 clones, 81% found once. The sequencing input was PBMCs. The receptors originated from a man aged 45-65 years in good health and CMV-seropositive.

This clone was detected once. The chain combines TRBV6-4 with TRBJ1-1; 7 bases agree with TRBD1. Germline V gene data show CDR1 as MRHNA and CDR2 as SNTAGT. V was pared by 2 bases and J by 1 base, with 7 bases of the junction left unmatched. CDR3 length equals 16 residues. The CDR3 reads CASSDTPGTANTEAFF. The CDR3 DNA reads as TGTGCCAGCAGTGACACCCCCGGGACAGCGAACACTGAAGCTTTCTTT.

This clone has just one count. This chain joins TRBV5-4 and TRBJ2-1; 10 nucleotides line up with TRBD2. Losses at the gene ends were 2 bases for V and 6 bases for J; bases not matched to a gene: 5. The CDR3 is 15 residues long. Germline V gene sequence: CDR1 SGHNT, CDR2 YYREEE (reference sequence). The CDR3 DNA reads TGTGCCAGCAGCTTTTCGCCTAGCGGGGGCAATGAGCAGTTCTTC. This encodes CASSFSPSGGNEQFF.

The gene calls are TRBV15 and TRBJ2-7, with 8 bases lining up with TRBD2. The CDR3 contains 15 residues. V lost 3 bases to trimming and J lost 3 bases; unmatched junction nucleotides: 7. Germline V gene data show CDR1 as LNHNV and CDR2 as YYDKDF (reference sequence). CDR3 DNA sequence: TGTGCCACCAGCAGGGACGGACTAGCAGTCTACGAGCAGTACTTC. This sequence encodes CATSRDGLAVYEQYF.

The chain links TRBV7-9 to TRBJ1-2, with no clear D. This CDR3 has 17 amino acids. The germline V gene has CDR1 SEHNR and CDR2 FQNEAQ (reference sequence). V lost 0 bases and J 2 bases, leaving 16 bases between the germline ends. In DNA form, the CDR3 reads TGTGCCAGCAGCTTAGCGCACCTAAGTTCGACAAACTATGGCTACACCTTC. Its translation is CASSLAHLSSTNYGYTF.

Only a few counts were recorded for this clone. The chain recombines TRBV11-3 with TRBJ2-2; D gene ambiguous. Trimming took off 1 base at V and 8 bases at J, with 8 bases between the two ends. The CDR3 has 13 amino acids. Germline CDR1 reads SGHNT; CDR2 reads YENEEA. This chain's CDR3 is CASSLGHQGELFF. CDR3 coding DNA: TGTGCCAGCAGCTTAGGGCACCAGGGGGAGCTGTTTTTT.

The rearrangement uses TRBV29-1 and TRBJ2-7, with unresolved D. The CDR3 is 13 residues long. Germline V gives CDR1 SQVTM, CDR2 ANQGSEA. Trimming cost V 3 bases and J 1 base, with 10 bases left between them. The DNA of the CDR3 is TGCAGCGTTGAGTCGCCGGGTTCCTACGAGCAGTACTTC. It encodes CSVESPGSYEQYF.

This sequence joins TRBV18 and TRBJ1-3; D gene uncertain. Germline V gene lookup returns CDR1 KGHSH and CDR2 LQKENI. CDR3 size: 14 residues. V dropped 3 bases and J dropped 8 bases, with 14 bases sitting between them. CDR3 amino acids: CASSPTAGRDTIYF. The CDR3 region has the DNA TGTGCCAGCTCACCGACGGCGGGTAGGGACACCATATATTTT.

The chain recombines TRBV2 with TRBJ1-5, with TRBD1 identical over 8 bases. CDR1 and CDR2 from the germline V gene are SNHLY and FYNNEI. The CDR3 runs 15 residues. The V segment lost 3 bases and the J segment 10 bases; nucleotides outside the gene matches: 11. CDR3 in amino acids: CASSDIGTGQGPQHF. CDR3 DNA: TGTGCCAGCAGTGATATAGGGACAGGCCAGGGCCCCCAGCATTTT.

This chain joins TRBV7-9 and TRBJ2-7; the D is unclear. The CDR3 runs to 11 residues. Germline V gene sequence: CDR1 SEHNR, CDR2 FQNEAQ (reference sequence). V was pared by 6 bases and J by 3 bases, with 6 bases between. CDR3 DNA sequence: TGTGCCAGCAGTACGGGCTACGAGCAGTACTTC. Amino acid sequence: CASSTGYEQYF.

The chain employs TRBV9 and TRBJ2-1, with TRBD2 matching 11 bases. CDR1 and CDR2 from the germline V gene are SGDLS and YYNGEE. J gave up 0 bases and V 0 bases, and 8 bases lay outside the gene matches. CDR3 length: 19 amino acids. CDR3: CASSVGPSGRSSSYNEQFF. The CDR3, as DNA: TGTGCCAGCAGCGTAGGTCCTAGCGGGAGGTCGAGCTCCTACAATGAGCAGTTCTTC. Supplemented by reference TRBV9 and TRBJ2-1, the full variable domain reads DSGVTQTPKHLITATGQRVTLRCSPRSGDLSVYWYQQSLDQGLQFLIQYYNGEERAKGNILERFSAQQFPDLHSELNLSSLELGDSALYFCASSVGPSGRSSSYNEQFFGPGTRLTVL.

Here the CDR3 DNA reads TGTGCCAGCAGCTTAGACAGTAGTAATGAAAAACTGTTTTTT. Protein sequence: CASSLDSSNEKLFF. V usage is TRBV7-9 and J usage is TRBJ1-4; D gene unclear. The germline V gene encodes CDR1 SEHNR and CDR2 FQNEAQ (reference sequence). The germline V and J ends were trimmed by 1 base and 4 bases, with 7 bases remaining between them. This CDR3 is 14 amino acids long.

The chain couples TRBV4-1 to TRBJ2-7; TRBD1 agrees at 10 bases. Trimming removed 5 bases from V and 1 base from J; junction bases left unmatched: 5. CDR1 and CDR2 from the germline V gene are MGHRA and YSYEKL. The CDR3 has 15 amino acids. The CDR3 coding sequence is TGCGCCAGCAGCACCCGGACAGGGGGGTCCTACGAGCAGTACTTC. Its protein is CASSTRTGGSYEQYF.

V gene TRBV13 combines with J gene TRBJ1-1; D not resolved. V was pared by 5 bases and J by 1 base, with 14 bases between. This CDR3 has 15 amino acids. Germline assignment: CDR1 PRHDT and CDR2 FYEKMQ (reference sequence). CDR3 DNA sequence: TGTGCCAGCAGCCTCTTGGCGGGTAGGAACACTGAAGCTTTCTTT. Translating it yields CASSLLAGRNTEAFF.

This CDR3 is CASSNRQGGEKLFF. CDR3 sequence (DNA): TGCGCCAGCAGCAACAGACAGGGTGGTGAAAAACTGTTTTTT. The chain uses TRBV5-1 and TRBJ1-4; TRBD1 matches at 7 bases. The junction had 7 bases not matched to a gene; V was cut back by 4 bases and J by 7 bases. This CDR3 is 14 amino acids long. Germline CDR1 and CDR2: SGHRS and YFSETQ.

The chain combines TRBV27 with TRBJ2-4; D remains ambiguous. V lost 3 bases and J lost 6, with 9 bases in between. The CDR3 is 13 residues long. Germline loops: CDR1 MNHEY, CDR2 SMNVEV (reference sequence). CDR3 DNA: TGTGCCAGCAGTTTCGAACAGTCAAACATTCAGTACTTC. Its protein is CASSFEQSNIQYF.

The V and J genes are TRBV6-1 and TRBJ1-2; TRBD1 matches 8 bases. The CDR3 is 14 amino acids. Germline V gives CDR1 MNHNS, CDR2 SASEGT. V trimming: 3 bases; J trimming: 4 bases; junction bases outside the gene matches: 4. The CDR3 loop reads CASSEDRVRYGYTF. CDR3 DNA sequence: TGTGCCAGCAGTGAGGACAGGGTGCGCTATGGCTACACCTTC.

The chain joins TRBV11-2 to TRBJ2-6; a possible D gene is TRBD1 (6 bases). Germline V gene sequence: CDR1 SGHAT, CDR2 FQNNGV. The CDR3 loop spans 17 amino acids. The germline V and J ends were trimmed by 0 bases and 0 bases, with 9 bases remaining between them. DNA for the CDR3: TGTGCCAGCAGCTTAGACGGACAGAGCTCTGGGGCCAACGTCCTGACTTTC. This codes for CASSLDGQSSGANVLTF.

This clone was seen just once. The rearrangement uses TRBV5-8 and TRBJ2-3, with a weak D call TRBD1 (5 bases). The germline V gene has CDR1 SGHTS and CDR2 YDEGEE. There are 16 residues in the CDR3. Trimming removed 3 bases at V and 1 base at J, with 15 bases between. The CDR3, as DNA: TGTGCCAGCAGCTCCGAACCAGGGCTAGGCACAGATACGCAGTATTTT. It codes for CASSSEPGLGTDTQYF.

The CDR3 coding sequence is TGTGCCAGTAGTATAGAACATACAGGGGGTTGGAACTATGGCTACACCTTC. Its translation: CASSIEHTGGWNYGYTF. The chain links TRBV19 to TRBJ1-2, with 8 bases that match TRBD1. The germline gives CDR1 LNHDA, CDR2 SQIVND (reference sequence). The CDR3 has 17 amino acids. The V and J ends lost 0 bases and 2 bases, in that order; junction bases with no gene match: 8.

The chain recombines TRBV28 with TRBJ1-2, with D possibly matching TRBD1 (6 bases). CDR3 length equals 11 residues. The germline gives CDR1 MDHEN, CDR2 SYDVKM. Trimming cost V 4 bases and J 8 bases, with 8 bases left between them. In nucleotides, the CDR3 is TGTGCCAGCAGTTCAAGGGGGGGCTACACCTTC. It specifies CASSSRGGYTF.

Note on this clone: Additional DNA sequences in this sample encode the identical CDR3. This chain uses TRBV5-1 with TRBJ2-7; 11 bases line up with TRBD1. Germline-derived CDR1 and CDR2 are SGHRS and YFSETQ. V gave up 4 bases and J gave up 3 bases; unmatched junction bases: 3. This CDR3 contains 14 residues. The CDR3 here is CASSLGTGGYEQYF. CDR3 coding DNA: TGCGCCAGCAGCCTCGGGACAGGGGGCTACGAGCAGTACTTC. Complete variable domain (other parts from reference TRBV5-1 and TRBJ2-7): KAGVTQTPRYLIKTRGQQVTLSCSPISGHRSVSWYQQTPGQGLQFLFEYFSETQRNKGNFPGRFSGRQFSNSRSEMNVSTLELGDSALYLCASSLGTGGYEQYFGPGTRLTVT.

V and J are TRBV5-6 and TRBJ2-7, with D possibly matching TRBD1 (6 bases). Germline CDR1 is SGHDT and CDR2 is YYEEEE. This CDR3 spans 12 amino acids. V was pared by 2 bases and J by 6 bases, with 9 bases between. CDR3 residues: CASSFDRLEQYF. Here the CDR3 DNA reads TGTGCCAGCAGCTTTGACAGGCTCGAGCAGTACTTC.

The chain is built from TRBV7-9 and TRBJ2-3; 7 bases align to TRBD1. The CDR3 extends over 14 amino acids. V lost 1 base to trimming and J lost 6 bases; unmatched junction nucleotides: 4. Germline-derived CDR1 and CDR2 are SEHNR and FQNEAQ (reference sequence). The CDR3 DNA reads TGTGCCAGCAGCTTAGGACAGGGTGGCGATACGCAGTATTTT. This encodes CASSLGQGGDTQYF.

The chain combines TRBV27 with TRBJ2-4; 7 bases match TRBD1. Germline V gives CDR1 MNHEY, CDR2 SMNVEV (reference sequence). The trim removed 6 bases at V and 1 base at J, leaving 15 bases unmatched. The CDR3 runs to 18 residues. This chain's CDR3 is CASRTGTDPWVAKNIQYF. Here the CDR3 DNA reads TGTGCCAGCAGAACCGGGACAGACCCTTGGGTCGCCAAAAACATTCAGTACTTC.

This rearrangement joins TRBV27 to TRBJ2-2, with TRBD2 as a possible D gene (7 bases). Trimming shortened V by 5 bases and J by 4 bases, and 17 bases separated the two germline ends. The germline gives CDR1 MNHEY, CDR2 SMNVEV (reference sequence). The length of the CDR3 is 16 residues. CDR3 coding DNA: TGTGCCAGCAGTCCAAGGGGGGGCGCAGGCACCGGGGAGCTGTTTTTT. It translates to CASSPRGGAGTGELFF.

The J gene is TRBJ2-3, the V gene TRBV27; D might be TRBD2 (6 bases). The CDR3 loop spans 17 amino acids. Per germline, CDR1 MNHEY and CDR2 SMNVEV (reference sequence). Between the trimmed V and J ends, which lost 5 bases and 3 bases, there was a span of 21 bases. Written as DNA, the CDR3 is TGTGCCAGCAGTCTGACGCTTACGGCGGGAAAAACAGATACGCAGTATTTT. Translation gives CASSLTLTAGKTDTQYF.

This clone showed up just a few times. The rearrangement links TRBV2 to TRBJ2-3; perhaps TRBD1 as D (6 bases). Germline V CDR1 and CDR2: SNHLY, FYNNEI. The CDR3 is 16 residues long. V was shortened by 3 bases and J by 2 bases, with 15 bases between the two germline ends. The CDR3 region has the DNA TGTGCCAGCAGTGATCCAACAGGGCGTGACACAGATACGCAGTATTTT. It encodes CASSDPTGRDTDTQYF.